This TCR beta chain is drawn from a study of blood T cells in healthy people across ages. Findings and limits, study-wide: Long-lived donors had more naive CD4+ cells and higher diversity than aged donors.

Trimming cost V 6 bases and J 4 bases; bases outside gene matches: 8. The CDR3 length is 15 residues. Germline-derived CDR1 and CDR2 are MNHEY and SVGEGT. Donor samples were obtained from healthy Caucasian individuals from Russia, aged 6 to 90. Roughly 9 milliliters of peripheral blood were drawn from each donor. Notes on this clonotype: What it recognizes is unknown.

Sample-barcoded 5' priming and a J-beta primer mix drove a second PCR of about 6 to 11 cycles. Each CDR3 protein is one row after TCRdb ran MiXCR on the 5' RACE reads. The sample consists of roughly 800,000 distinct CDR3 sequences, roughly 50% of them appearing once. The specimen was blood. The chain has TRBV6-2 or TRBV6-3 and TRBJ2-2; 7 nucleotides match TRBD1. This TCR derives from a man older than 75 in good health. The CDR3 DNA reads as TGTGCCAGCAGACTTCGACAGGGCGTCACCGGGGAGCTGTTTTTT. This gives the protein CASRLRQGVTGELFF.